A single sample gave rise to the 18 T cell receptor beta chains below, sequenced in a study of T cell responses to AZD1222 COVID-19 vaccine. Produced via immunoSEQ multiplex PCR; TCRdb's table is partial and in-frame only. Of around 71,000 clones listed, about four fifths are singletons. The material was peripheral blood, obtained 28 days after the second AZD1222 dose. Receptor source: an adult who received the AZD1222 COVID-19 vaccine.

This sequence joins TRBV9 and TRBJ1-3; 9 nucleotides agree with TRBD1. The V and J ends lost 5 bases and 8 bases, in that order; junction bases with no gene match: 11. CDR1 is SGDLS, CDR2 YYNGEE, per germline. The CDR3 has 15 amino acids. CDR3 in amino acids: CASSPTTGGADTIYF. In DNA form, the CDR3 reads TGTGCCAGCAGTCCCACTACAGGGGGCGCGGACACCATATATTTT.

This clone occurred a few times. The genes are TRBV5-4 and TRBJ2-2; 7 positions match TRBD2. This CDR3 has 15 amino acids. Germline assignment: CDR1 SGHNT and CDR2 YYREEE (reference sequence). V lost 4 bases, J lost 4 bases, and 7 bases stayed unmatched. The CDR3 DNA follows: TGTGCCAGCAGCCTGGGCGGGGGTGGCACCGGGGAGCTGTTTTTT. This codes for CASSLGGGGTGELFF.

This chain uses TRBV5-1 with TRBJ2-1; TRBD1 aligns across 12 bases. V lost 5 bases, J lost 2 bases, and 8 bases stayed unmatched. This CDR3 has 17 amino acids. The germline V gene has CDR1 SGHRS and CDR2 YFSETQ. DNA of the CDR3: TGCGCCAGCAGATGGGGGACAGGGGGCTCTGCCTACAATGAGCAGTTCTTC. Protein: CASRWGTGGSAYNEQFF.

V is TRBV2 and J is TRBJ1-1; D remains unclear. Germline V lookup: CDR1 SNHLY, CDR2 FYNNEI. This CDR3 is built from 13 residues. The V end was cut by 10 bases, the J end by 1 base, with 13 bases between. The CDR3 nucleotides read TGTGCCACCATAAAGGCCGGGAACACTGAAGCTTTCTTT. Protein: CATIKAGNTEAFF.

The chain links TRBV5-6 to TRBJ2-5; TRBD1 matches 11 bases. The CDR3 extends over 17 amino acids. With 2 bases clipped from V and 4 bases from J, the junction kept 10 bases outside the gene matches. The germline gives CDR1 SGHDT, CDR2 YYEEEE. In DNA form, the CDR3 reads TGTGCCAGCAGCTTCGGGACAGGGGGGTTTCAGGGAGAGACCCAGTACTTC. It specifies CASSFGTGGFQGETQYF. The whole variable domain, remainder taken from reference TRBV5-6 and TRBJ2-5, is DAGVTQSPTHLIKTRGQQVTLRCSPKSGHDTVSWYQQALGQGPQFIFQYYEEEERQRGNFPDRFSGHQFPNYSSELNVNALLLGDSALYLCASSFGTGGFQGETQYFGPGTRLLVL.

The rearrangement links TRBV29-1 to TRBJ2-5; TRBD2 agrees at 7 bases. The CDR3 loop spans 14 amino acids. J was trimmed by 4 bases and V by 3 bases; bases with no gene match: 8. Germline CDR1 SQVTM, CDR2 ANQGSEA. The CDR3 DNA is TGCAGCGTTGAGGGAGGGGTTCGTGGAGAGACCCAGTACTTC. This translates into CSVEGGVRGETQYF.

The chain is built from TRBV19 and TRBJ1-1; tentative D call: TRBD1 (5 bases). Between the trimmed V and J ends, which lost 5 bases and 4 bases, there was a span of 17 bases. The CDR3 sequence is 15 residues long. CDR1 is LNHDA and CDR2 is SQIVND in the germline V gene (reference sequence). In DNA, the CDR3 is TGTGCCAGTAGTGGAGGGACCCGGCGGGGCACTGAAGCTTTCTTT. Its translation is CASSGGTRRGTEAFF. Looking up the rest from reference TRBV19 and TRBJ1-1 gives the full variable domain: DGGITQSPKYLFRKEGQNVTLSCEQNLNHDAMYWYRQDPGQGLRLIYYSQIVNDFQKGDIAEGYSVSREKKESFPLTVTSAQKNPTAFYLCASSGGTRRGTEAFFGQGTRLTVV.

V gene TRBV6-5 combines with J gene TRBJ1-6; no clear D gene. V was trimmed by 4 bases and J by 6 bases, leaving 10 bases between them. The germline V gene encodes CDR1 MNHEY and CDR2 SVGAGI. CDR3 length equals 14 residues. CDR3 sequence: CASSWRFLNSPLHF. In nucleotides, the CDR3 is TGTGCCAGCAGTTGGCGGTTTCTTAATTCACCCCTCCACTTT.

V usage is TRBV18 and J usage is TRBJ1-6; D may be TRBD1 (6 bases). In germline, CDR1 is KGHSH, CDR2 LQKENI. The V end lost 2 bases, the J end lost 9 bases, and 11 bases lay between the germline ends. The CDR3 length is 14 residues. For the CDR3, the DNA is TGTGCCAGCTCACCAAGCCAGGGGAGTTCACCCCTCCACTTT. It translates to CASSPSQGSSPLHF.

This chain connects TRBV19 to TRBJ2-5, with TRBD2 matching 10 bases. Losses at the gene ends were 10 bases for V and 5 bases for J; bases not matched to a gene: 13. This CDR3 is 15 amino acids long. CDR1 is LNHDA and CDR2 is SQIVND in the germline V gene (reference sequence). The CDR3, as DNA: TGTGCCACCAACGGAGCGGGGGGGCCCGGGGAGACCCAGTACTTC. As protein: CATNGAGGPGETQYF.

CDR3 DNA sequence: TGTGCCAGTGGCTCACTGGTTAACAATGAGCAGTTCTTC. It is translated as CASGSLVNNEQFF. The chain employs TRBV19 and TRBJ2-1; no reliable D call. The CDR3 is made up of 13 amino acids. The germline CDR1 and CDR2 sequences are LNHDA and SQIVND (reference sequence). With 8 bases removed from V and 5 bases from J, the gap between germline ends came to 13 bases.

This sequence joins TRBV3-1 (or the pseudogene TRBV3-2) and TRBJ1-1; D possibly corresponds to TRBD1 (5 bases). The V gene lost 1 base and the J gene lost 1 base, with 7 bases spanning the gap. The CDR3 contains 14 residues. Per germline, CDR1 LGHDT and CDR2 YNNKEL (reference sequence). The CDR3 DNA follows: TGTGCCAGCAGCCAAGGGCAGGGGAACACTGAAGCTTTCTTT. This codes for CASSQGQGNTEAFF.

The rearrangement joins TRBV5-1 to TRBJ2-2, with 7 bases matching TRBD1. This CDR3 is 16 amino acids long. V was clipped by 4 bases and J by 3 bases; unmatched bases: 9. The V gene's germline CDR1 is SGHRS and CDR2 YFSETQ. The CDR3 nucleotides read TGCGCCAGCAGCCCTAGGGGGCCAGGGGACACCGGGGAGCTGTTTTTT. Residues: CASSPRGPGDTGELFF.

This chain links TRBV2 with TRBJ1-2; TRBD1 matches 9 bases. Germline values: CDR1 SNHLY, CDR2 FYNNEI. The V segment lost 6 bases and the J segment 8 bases; nucleotides outside the gene matches: 16. The CDR3 is 16 residues long. In DNA form, the CDR3 reads TGTGCCAGCAGCGTGAAGCTATTACAGGGGGCCGAGGGCTACACCTTC. This translates into CASSVKLLQGAEGYTF.

The chain recombines TRBV2 with TRBJ1-2; 7 bases match TRBD1. CDR1 is SNHLY and CDR2 is FYNNEI in the germline V gene. CDR3 length equals 13 residues. V was pared by 7 bases and J by 3 bases, with 5 bases of the junction left unmatched. The CDR3 region has the DNA TGTGCCAGCAAGGCAGGGGGTGACTATGGCTACACCTTC. Its protein is CASKAGGDYGYTF.

The chain uses TRBV5-8 and TRBJ1-4; 8 nucleotides line up with TRBD1. V lost 3 bases to trimming and J lost 7 bases; unmatched junction nucleotides: 5. Per the germline V gene, CDR1 is SGHTS and CDR2 is YDEGEE. CDR3 length: 14 amino acids. CDR3 in DNA: TGTGCCAGCAGCTCACAGGGGGTTTCTGAAAAACTGTTTTTT. Amino acids: CASSSQGVSEKLFF.

The CDR3 sequence: CASSLAGSSYNEQFF. In nucleotides, the CDR3 is TGCGCCAGCAGCTTAGCGGGTAGCTCCTACAATGAGCAGTTCTTC. The rearrangement links TRBV5-1 to TRBJ2-1; the D gene is possibly TRBD2 (6 bases). V dropped 2 bases and J dropped 0 bases, with 9 bases sitting between them. Germline V lookup: CDR1 SGHRS, CDR2 YFSETQ. The length of the CDR3 is 15 residues.

This clone appeared a few times. This chain links TRBV7-9 with TRBJ1-2; D is undetermined. Germline assignment: CDR1 SEHNR and CDR2 FQNEAQ (reference sequence). The CDR3 totals 12 residues. The V end was cut by 11 bases, the J end by 8 bases, with 18 bases between. The CDR3 sequence is CAGTYQAPGYTF. CDR3 nucleotides: TGTGCCGGAACATATCAAGCGCCGGGCTACACCTTC.